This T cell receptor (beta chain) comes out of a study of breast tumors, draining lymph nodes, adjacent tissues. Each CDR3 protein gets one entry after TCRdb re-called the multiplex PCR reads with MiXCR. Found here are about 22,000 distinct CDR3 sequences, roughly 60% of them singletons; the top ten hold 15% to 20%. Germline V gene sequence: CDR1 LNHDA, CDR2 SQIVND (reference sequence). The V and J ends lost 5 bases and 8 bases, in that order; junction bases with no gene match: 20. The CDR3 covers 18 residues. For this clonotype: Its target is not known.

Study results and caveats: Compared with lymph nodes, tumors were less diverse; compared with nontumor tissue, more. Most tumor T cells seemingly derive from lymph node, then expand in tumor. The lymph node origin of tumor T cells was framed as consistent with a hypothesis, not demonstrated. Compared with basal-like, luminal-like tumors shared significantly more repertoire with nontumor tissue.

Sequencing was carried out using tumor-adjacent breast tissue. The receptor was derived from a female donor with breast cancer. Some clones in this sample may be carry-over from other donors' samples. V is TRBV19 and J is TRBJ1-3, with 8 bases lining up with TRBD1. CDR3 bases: TGTGCCAGTAGTCCCTACGGGACAGGACCTTTCTATGGCTACACCATATATTTT. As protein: CASSPYGTGPFYGYTIYF.